The 3 T cell receptor beta chains below come from one sample, sequenced in a study of cytomegalovirus exposure and HLA in healthy donors. A multiplex PCR was run with 60 Vbeta primers and 13 Jbeta primers. TCRdb's copy holds only in-frame clones and misses some; the assay was immunoSEQ multiplex PCR. The data contain about 140,000 clones, about 79% of them seen just once; the ten biggest clones take up less than 3%. The specimen sequenced was PBMCs. The receptors come from a male donor in good health and CMV-seronegative.

The chain couples TRBV10-2 to TRBJ2-1; 10 bases match TRBD2. J was trimmed by 1 base and V by 5 bases; bases with no gene match: 8. There are 17 residues in the CDR3. In germline, CDR1 is WSHSY, CDR2 SAAADI. The CDR3 region is CASSFFLAGASYNEQFF. As DNA, the CDR3 is TGCGCCAGCAGTTTTTTCCTAGCGGGAGCATCCTACAATGAGCAGTTCTTC.

V and J are TRBV27 and TRBJ2-3; perhaps TRBD2 as D (6 bases). The V end was cut by 2 bases, the J end by 2 bases, with 11 bases between. The CDR3 is made up of 15 amino acids. Looked up from germline, CDR1 is MNHEY and CDR2 is SMNVEV (reference sequence). The CDR3 nucleotides read TGTGCCAGCAGTTTACGAGCGGGCTACACAGATACGCAGTATTTT. It specifies CASSLRAGYTDTQYF.

This clone was seen just once. The chain couples TRBV11-2 to TRBJ2-1, with 9 nucleotides matching TRBD2. V lost 4 bases to trimming and J lost 15 bases; unmatched junction nucleotides: 13. CDR3 length: 14 residues. The V gene's germline CDR1 is SGHAT and CDR2 FQNNGV. The CDR3 coding sequence is TGTGCCAGCAGCTACTCGACTAGCGGAAGCAAGTGGTTCTTC. The encoded protein is CASSYSTSGSKWFF.